This entry lists 6 T cell receptor beta chains sequenced from one sample in a study of blood T cells in healthy people across ages. Then a second PCR, running roughly 7 to 11 cycles, was carried out with a sample-barcoded 5' primer and a J-beta primer mix. MiXCR, applied by TCRdb to the 5' RACE reads, yields one record per CDR3 protein. This sample yields 1.5 million to 2 million distinct CDR3 sequences, of which 25% to 30% are seen a single time; approximately 7.7% belongs to the top ten. The sequencing input was blood. These receptors all come from a woman aged 25 to 45 in good health.

The rearrangement uses TRBV9 and TRBJ1-1; D is undetermined. Germline CDR1 SGDLS, CDR2 YYNGEE. The CDR3 covers 14 residues. V dropped 0 bases and J dropped 1 base, with 7 bases sitting between them. CDR3 protein: CASSVVPENTEAFF. In DNA form, the CDR3 reads TGTGCCAGCAGCGTAGTGCCGGAGAACACTGAAGCTTTCTTT.

The genes are TRBV5-1 and TRBJ2-4; D gene uncertain. Trimming shortened V by 4 bases and J by 0 bases, and 11 bases separated the two germline ends. Germline V gene data show CDR1 as SGHRS and CDR2 as YFSETQ. CDR3 length: 15 amino acids. The CDR3 loop is CASSDGHLAKNIQYF. CDR3 DNA sequence: TGCGCCAGCAGCGATGGCCACCTAGCCAAAAACATTCAGTACTTC.

J is TRBJ2-1 and V is TRBV7-3, with 10 bases matching TRBD2. Trimming at V came to 4 bases and at J to 2 bases, leaving 5 bases not matched to a gene. CDR1 is SGHTA, CDR2 FQGTGA, per germline. The CDR3 contains 16 residues. The CDR3 protein is CASSSSSGGTYNEQFF. Written as DNA, the CDR3 is TGTGCCAGCAGCTCATCTAGCGGGGGAACCTACAATGAGCAGTTCTTC. Full variable domain (outside the CDR3, taken from reference TRBV7-3 and TRBJ2-1): GAGVSQTPSNKVTEKGKYVELRCDPISGHTALYWYRQSLGQGPEFLIYFQGTGAADDSGLPNDRFFAVRPEGSVSTLKIQRTERGDSAVYLCASSSSSGGTYNEQFFGPGTRLTVL.

This chain connects TRBV27 to TRBJ2-6; D is unresolved. The CDR3 length is 16 residues. Germline V gene sequence: CDR1 MNHEY, CDR2 SMNVEV (reference sequence). Trimming shortened V by 7 bases and J by 2 bases, and 15 bases separated the two germline ends. DNA for the CDR3: TGTGCCAGCAAAGCGCAACCTACCGCTGGGGCCAACGTCCTGACTTTC. Protein: CASKAQPTAGANVLTF.

In its sample, this clonotype was seen a few times. The chain uses TRBV6-5 and TRBJ2-5, with 8 positions matching TRBD1. CDR1 is MNHEY, CDR2 SVGAGI, per germline. The CDR3 consists of 13 residues. The ends lost 6 bases at V and 4 bases at J; junction bases unmatched: 4. The CDR3 loop is CASRFRGPETQYF. CDR3 in DNA: TGTGCCAGCAGATTCAGGGGGCCAGAGACCCAGTACTTC.

The V call is TRBV15, the J call TRBJ2-7, with 8 bases matching TRBD1. V trimming: 4 bases; J trimming: 2 bases; junction bases outside the gene matches: 4. Per the germline V gene, CDR1 is LNHNV and CDR2 is YYDKDF (reference sequence). The CDR3 has 14 residues. In DNA form, the CDR3 reads TGTGCCACCAGCAAAGGGGACAGGCCCTACGAGCAGTACTTC. Translation gives CATSKGDRPYEQYF.